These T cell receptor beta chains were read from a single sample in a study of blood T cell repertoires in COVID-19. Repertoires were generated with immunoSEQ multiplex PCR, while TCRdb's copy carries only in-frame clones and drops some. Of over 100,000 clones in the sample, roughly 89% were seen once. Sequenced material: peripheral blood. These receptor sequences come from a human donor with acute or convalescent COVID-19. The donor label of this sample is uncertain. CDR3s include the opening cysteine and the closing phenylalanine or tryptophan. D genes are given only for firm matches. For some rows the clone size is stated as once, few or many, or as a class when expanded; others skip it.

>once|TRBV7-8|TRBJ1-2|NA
CASSLYRGGHYGYTF
TGTGCCAGCAGCTTATATAGGGGCGGACACTATGGCTACACCTTC
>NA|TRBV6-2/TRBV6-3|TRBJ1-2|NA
CASSSFRLGQGGYTF
TGTGCCAGCAGTTCTTTCCGACTGGGTCAAGGTGGCTACACCTTC
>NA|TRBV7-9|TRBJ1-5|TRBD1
CASSPTGGNQPQHF
TGTGCCAGCAGCCCGACAGGGGGTAATCAGCCCCAGCATTTT
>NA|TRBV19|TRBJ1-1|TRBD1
CASYEGQGRFANTEAFF
TGTGCCAGCTACGAAGGACAGGGCCGTTTCGCGAACACTGAAGCTTTCTTT
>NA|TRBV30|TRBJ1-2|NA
CAWSTGYGYTF
TGTGCCTGGAGTACAGGTTATGGCTACACCTTC
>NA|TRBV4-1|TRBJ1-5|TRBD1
CASSQVIQGDQPQHF
TGCGCCAGCAGCCAAGTCATACAGGGGGATCAGCCCCAGCATTTT
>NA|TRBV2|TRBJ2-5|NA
CASSGERRETQYF
TGTGCCAGCAGTGGGGAGAGGAGAGAGACCCAGTACTTC
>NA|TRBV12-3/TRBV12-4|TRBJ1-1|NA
CASSFYGNTEAFF
TGTGCCAGCAGTTTCTATGGGAACACTGAAGCTTTCTTT
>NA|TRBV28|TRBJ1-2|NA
CASSLFGGLGYTF
TGTGCCAGCAGTTTATTCGGGGGTCTAGGCTACACCTTC
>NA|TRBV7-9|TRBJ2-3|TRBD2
CASSLGVLAGGPPDTQYF
TGTGCCAGCAGCTTAGGGGTTCTAGCGGGGGGGCCCCCAGATACGCAGTATTTT
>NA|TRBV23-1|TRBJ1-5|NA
CASSLKPGDSNQPQHF
TGCGCCAGCAGTCTTAAGCCCGGGGATAGCAATCAGCCCCAGCATTTT
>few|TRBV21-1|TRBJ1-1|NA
CASSKANRDRGEGTEAFF
TGTGCCAGCAGCAAGGCGAACCGGGACAGGGGGGAGGGCACTGAAGCTTTCTTT
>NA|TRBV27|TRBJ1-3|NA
CASSLSRSGNTIYF
TGTGCCAGCAGTTTATCGAGGTCTGGAAACACCATATATTTT
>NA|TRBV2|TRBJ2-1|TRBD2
CASSEGLSGAYNEQFF
TGTGCCAGCAGTGAAGGCCTTAGCGGGGCTTACAATGAGCAGTTCTTC
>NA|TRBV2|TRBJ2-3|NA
CASSETSPLQGSQYF
TGTGCCAGCAGTGAAACCAGCCCTCTTCAGGGATCGCAGTATTTT
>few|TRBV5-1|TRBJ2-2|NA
CASSLLGNTGELFF
TGCGCCAGCAGCTTGCTCGGGAACACCGGGGAGCTGTTTTTT
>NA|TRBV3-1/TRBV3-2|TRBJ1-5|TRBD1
CASSQGWDRAPFF
TGTGCCAGCAGCCAAGGTTGGGACAGGGCCCCGTTTTTT
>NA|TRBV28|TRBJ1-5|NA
CASSLGGWMNQPQHF
TGTGCCAGCAGTTTAGGGGGGTGGATGAATCAGCCCCAGCATTTT
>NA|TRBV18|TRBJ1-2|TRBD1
CASSLGQEYGYTF
TGTGCCAGCTCCCTGGGACAGGAGTATGGCTACACCTTC
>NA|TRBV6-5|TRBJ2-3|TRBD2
CASSPGLAGIDTQYF
TGTGCCAGCAGCCCGGGGCTAGCGGGAATAGATACGCAGTATTTT
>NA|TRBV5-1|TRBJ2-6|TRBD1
CASSFPASGQEVYFGANVLTF
TGCGCCAGCAGCTTCCCGGCCTCCGGACAGGAAGTATACTTCGGGGCCAACGTCCTGACTTTC
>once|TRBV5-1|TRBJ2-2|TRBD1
CASSTGQGQGGELFF
TGCGCCAGCAGCACCGGACAGGGCCAGGGCGGGGAGCTGTTTTTT
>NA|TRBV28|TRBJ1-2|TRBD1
CASTLGGRDGYTF
TGTGCCAGCACCCTAGGGGGCCGGGATGGCTACACCTTC
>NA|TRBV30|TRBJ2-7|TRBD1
CAWSARNRGSFVYEQYF
TGTGCCTGGAGTGCCCGAAACAGGGGGAGTTTTGTCTACGAGCAGTACTTC
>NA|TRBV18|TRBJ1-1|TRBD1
CASSPPAGGAFKSRTEAFF
TGTGCCAGCTCACCACCGGCAGGGGGCGCATTTAAGTCTAGGACTGAAGCTTTCTTT
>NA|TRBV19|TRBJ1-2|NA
CASSIVDRYRDYGYTF
TGTGCCAGTAGTATAGTCGACAGGTACCGGGACTATGGCTACACCTTC